Listed here are 22 T cell receptor beta chains from one sample, sequenced in a study of T cell changes during pregnancy in multiple sclerosis. This table comes from immunoSEQ multiplex PCR, and its TCRdb copy is limited to in-frame clones, with some not included. The sample consists of under 45,000 clones, 80% to 95% of them appearing once. Sample: CD4+ T cells from peripheral blood mononuclear cells, taken in the first trimester of pregnancy. The receptors here all came from a female donor with multiple sclerosis, enrolled in a pregnancy study.

Of note for this clone: The junction and the germline gene differ at one end; a read error may be behind it. The chain couples TRBV7-9 to TRBJ2-1; 10 bases map to TRBD2. The germline gives CDR1 SEHNR, CDR2 FQNEAQ (reference sequence). CDR3 length equals 13 residues. The CDR3 DNA follows: TGTGCCAGCAGCTCGAGTTCAGGGACTAGCGTCCTCTTC. Its translation is CASSSSSGTSVLF.

V gene TRBV5-1 combines with J gene TRBJ2-5, with 8 positions matching TRBD1. Germline loops: CDR1 SGHRS, CDR2 YFSETQ. The CDR3 is made up of 14 amino acids. V was pared by 6 bases and J by 2 bases, with 6 bases of the junction left unmatched. The CDR3 bases are TGCGCCAGCAATATACAGGGGGGTCAAGAGACCCAGTACTTC. It translates to CASNIQGGQETQYF.

The chain has TRBV7-2 and TRBJ2-6; 7 bases line up with TRBD1. With 6 bases clipped from V and 4 bases from J, the junction kept 9 bases outside the gene matches. In germline, CDR1 is SGHTA, CDR2 FQGNSA. The CDR3 covers 16 residues. CDR3: CASRRNRGAGANVLTF. CDR3 sequence (DNA): TGTGCCAGCAGAAGAAACAGGGGAGCCGGGGCCAACGTCCTGACTTTC. The full variable domain, rest sourced from reference TRBV7-2 and TRBJ2-6, is GAGVSQSPSNKVTEKGKDVELRCDPISGHTALYWYRQSLGQGLEFLIYFQGNSAPDKSGLPSDRFSAERTGGSVSTLTIQRTQQEDSAVYLCASRRNRGAGANVLTFGAGSRLTVL.

The chain uses TRBV5-1 and TRBJ1-4; maybe TRBD1 (6 bases). From germline, CDR1 is SGHRS and CDR2 YFSETQ. This CDR3 spans 15 amino acids. V was shortened by 0 bases and J by 8 bases, with 14 bases between the two germline ends. The CDR3 loop reads CASSLVAGTNEKLFF. The CDR3 nucleotides read TGCGCCAGCAGCTTGGTTGCAGGGACAAACGAAAAACTGTTTTTT. The full variable domain, rest sourced from reference TRBV5-1 and TRBJ1-4, is KAGVTQTPRYLIKTRGQQVTLSCSPISGHRSVSWYQQTPGQGLQFLFEYFSETQRNKGNFPGRFSGRQFSNSRSEMNVSTLELGDSALYLCASSLVAGTNEKLFFGSGTQLSVL.

The rearrangement joins TRBV6-5 to TRBJ2-5; 12 bases fit TRBD2. The CDR3 contains 13 residues. The germline gives CDR1 MNHEY, CDR2 SVGAGI. The V segment lost 4 bases and the J segment 12 bases; nucleotides outside the gene matches: 6. The CDR3 coding sequence is TGTGCCAGCAGTTCTGGACTAGCGGGACTCAAGTACTTC. This encodes CASSSGLAGLKYF.

The chain carries TRBV5-6 and TRBJ2-7; D may be TRBD1 (6 bases). The CDR3 runs to 13 residues. V was trimmed by 2 bases and J by 4 bases, leaving 10 bases between them. Germline CDR1 and CDR2: SGHDT and YYEEEE. Here the CDR3 reads CASSLTGFYEQYF. CDR3 nucleotide sequence: TGTGCCAGCAGCTTAACAGGGTTTTACGAGCAGTACTTC.

This chain links TRBV15 with TRBJ2-1; TRBD2 agrees at 8 bases. The ends lost 5 bases at V and 6 bases at J; junction bases unmatched: 6. Germline lookup yields CDR1 LNHNV and CDR2 YYDKDF (reference sequence). The CDR3 is made up of 14 amino acids. Written as DNA, the CDR3 is TGTGCCACCAGCGGTAGCGGGAATTTCAATGAGCAGTTCTTC. Protein product: CATSGSGNFNEQFF.

The chain recombines TRBV30 with TRBJ2-3; a weak D match, TRBD1 (7 bases). V was pared by 2 bases and J by 6 bases, with 12 bases between. Germline CDR1 is GTSNPN and CDR2 is SVGIG (reference sequence). The CDR3 is 13 residues long. CDR3 loop: CAWSSSGGDTQYF. In DNA, the CDR3 is TGTGCCTGGAGTTCCTCAGGGGGGGATACGCAGTATTTT.

The V gene is TRBV7-8, the J gene TRBJ2-1, with 8 positions matching TRBD2. The CDR3 length is 14 residues. The germline gives CDR1 SGHVS, CDR2 FQNEAQ. Trimming took 0 bases from V and 7 from J; bases not matched to a gene: 2. CDR3 in DNA: TGTGCCAGCAGCTTAGCCGGGAGGGTTAATGAGCAGTTCTTC. This codes for CASSLAGRVNEQFF.

The chain links TRBV15 to TRBJ1-4; no firm D call. The CDR3 contains 15 residues. Trimming left V 6 bases short and J 4 bases short, with 15 bases between. In germline, CDR1 is LNHNV, CDR2 YYDKDF (reference sequence). The CDR3 DNA reads TGTGCCACCAGTACCTTCAGCAGGTTTAATGAAAAACTGTTTTTT. It codes for CATSTFSRFNEKLFF.

The V call is TRBV9, the J call TRBJ1-2; D remains ambiguous. V was cut by 0 bases and J by 2 bases, with 8 bases left in between. The CDR3 runs 14 residues. CDR1 is SGDLS, CDR2 YYNGEE, per germline. The CDR3 here is CASSVDSGNYGYTF. DNA of the CDR3: TGTGCCAGCAGCGTAGATTCAGGAAACTATGGCTACACCTTC.

This chain joins TRBV5-8 and TRBJ2-1; D is unresolved. Trimming stripped 0 bases from V and 6 bases from J, with 13 bases between. Germline V lookup: CDR1 SGHTS, CDR2 YDEGEE. This CDR3 has 15 residues. CDR3 region: CASSLDQASSNEQFF. CDR3 coding DNA: TGTGCCAGCAGCTTGGACCAGGCCAGTAGCAATGAGCAGTTCTTC.

V gene TRBV19 combines with J gene TRBJ2-1, with 7 bases aligning to TRBD2. J lost 9 bases, V lost 4 bases, and 12 bases had no gene match. The CDR3 consists of 15 residues. In germline, CDR1 is LNHDA, CDR2 SQIVND (reference sequence). CDR3 amino acids: CASSTALTSELEQFF. In nucleotides, the CDR3 is TGTGCCAGTAGTACCGCCCTCACTAGCGAGCTTGAGCAGTTCTTC.

The chain has TRBV6-1 and TRBJ2-7; 10 nucleotides agree with TRBD1. The J segment lost 6 bases and the V segment lost 5 bases, leaving 7 bases of the junction unmatched. The CDR3 length is 14 residues. Germline CDR1 is MNHNS and CDR2 is SASEGT. The CDR3 bases are TGTGCCAGCAGTAACCGGGACAGGGGTCTCGAGCAGTACTTC. Amino acid sequence: CASSNRDRGLEQYF.

J is TRBJ1-1 and V is TRBV7-2; TRBD1 matches 10 bases. The CDR3 contains 17 residues. The trim removed 6 bases at V and 5 bases at J, leaving 15 bases unmatched. The germline CDR1 and CDR2 sequences are SGHTA and FQGNSA. The CDR3 reads CASSTRQGAARGTEAFF. CDR3 nucleotide sequence: TGTGCCAGCAGTACCAGACAGGGGGCCGCCCGGGGGACTGAAGCTTTCTTT. Combining the CDR3 with reference TRBV7-2 and TRBJ1-1 gives the whole variable domain GAGVSQSPSNKVTEKGKDVELRCDPISGHTALYWYRQSLGQGLEFLIYFQGNSAPDKSGLPSDRFSAERTGGSVSTLTIQRTQQEDSAVYLCASSTRQGAARGTEAFFGQGTRLTVV.

The chain links TRBV9 to TRBJ2-2; 9 bases line up with TRBD1. The CDR3 consists of 18 residues. V trimming: 0 bases; J trimming: 3 bases; junction bases outside the gene matches: 9. The V gene's germline CDR1 is SGDLS and CDR2 YYNGEE. CDR3 sequence: CASSVGRDRASYTGELFF. Here the CDR3 DNA reads TGTGCCAGCAGCGTAGGCAGGGACAGGGCATCTTACACCGGGGAGCTGTTTTTT.

The table lists this clone with a count of one. The chain couples TRBV19 to TRBJ1-1; TRBD1 matches at 10 bases. J gave up 5 bases and V 5 bases, and 11 bases lay outside the gene matches. CDR3 length equals 16 residues. Germline loops: CDR1 LNHDA, CDR2 SQIVND (reference sequence). CDR3 protein: CASSRDRGRRRTEAFF. The CDR3 coding sequence is TGTGCCAGTAGTCGGGACAGGGGAAGAAGGCGGACTGAAGCTTTCTTT.

The V and J genes are TRBV29-1 and TRBJ2-1, with 14 bases matching TRBD2. V shed 4 bases, J shed 7 bases, and the junction held 21 bases outside the gene matches. The germline V gene encodes CDR1 SQVTM and CDR2 ANQGSEA. This CDR3 is 20 amino acids long. CDR3 nucleotide sequence: TGCAGCGTTGGACAGGGGGGAATCGGGACTAGCGGGAGTATCCTAAATGAGCAGTTCTTC. Its protein product is CSVGQGGIGTSGSILNEQFF.

This clone was detected only once. The chain links TRBV19 to TRBJ2-2; D is perhaps TRBD2 (6 bases). The CDR3 contains 15 residues. With 1 base removed from V and 6 bases from J, the gap between germline ends came to 12 bases. Germline assignment: CDR1 LNHDA and CDR2 SQIVND (reference sequence). Here the CDR3 reads CASSIAGGVAGELFF. The CDR3, as DNA: TGTGCCAGTAGTATAGCGGGCGGGGTTGCCGGGGAGCTGTTTTTT. The full variable domain, rest sourced from reference TRBV19 and TRBJ2-2, is DGGITQSPKYLFRKEGQNVTLSCEQNLNHDAMYWYRQDPGQGLRLIYYSQIVNDFQKGDIAEGYSVSREKKESFPLTVTSAQKNPTAFYLCASSIAGGVAGELFFGEGSRLTVL.

The rearrangement joins TRBV28 to TRBJ1-2; D is perhaps TRBD1 (5 bases). There are 15 residues in the CDR3. Germline CDR1 is MDHEN and CDR2 is SYDVKM. The ends were cut back, 2 bases at V and 0 bases at J, with 10 bases in the middle. CDR3 DNA sequence: TGTGCCAGCAGTTTAAGAGCAGGGACTAACTATGGCTACACCTTC. Translating it yields CASSLRAGTNYGYTF.

The chain uses TRBV5-1 and TRBJ2-5; 7 nucleotides line up with TRBD1. The end of the DNA aligns better with TRBJ2-7, so the J call may be wrong. Germline V gene sequence: CDR1 SGHRS, CDR2 YFSETQ. The CDR3 is 15 residues long. For the CDR3, the DNA is TGCGCCAGCAGCTTCTCGGGACAGCCAGACTACGAGCAGTACTTC. This codes for CASSFSGQPDYEQYF.

The chain joins TRBV4-2 to TRBJ1-4, with a weak D call TRBD1 (5 bases). The length of the CDR3 is 16 residues. Trimming stripped 0 bases from V and 8 bases from J, with 16 bases between. Per germline, CDR1 LGHNA and CDR2 YNFKEQ. This CDR3 reads CASSQDSWGEDEKLFF. CDR3 nucleotide sequence: TGTGCCAGCAGCCAAGATTCATGGGGCGAAGACGAAAAACTGTTTTTT.